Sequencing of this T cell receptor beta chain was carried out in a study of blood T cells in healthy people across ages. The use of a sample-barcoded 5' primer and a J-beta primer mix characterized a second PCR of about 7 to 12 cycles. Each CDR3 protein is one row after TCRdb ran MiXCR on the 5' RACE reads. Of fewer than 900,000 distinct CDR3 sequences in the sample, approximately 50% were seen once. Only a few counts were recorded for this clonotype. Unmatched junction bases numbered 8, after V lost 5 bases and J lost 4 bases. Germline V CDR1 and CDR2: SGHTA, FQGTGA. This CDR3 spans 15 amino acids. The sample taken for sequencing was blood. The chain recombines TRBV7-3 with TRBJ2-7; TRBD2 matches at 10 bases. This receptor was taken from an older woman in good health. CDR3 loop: CASSLAAGGRYEQYF. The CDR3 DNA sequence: TGTGCCAGCAGCCTCGCAGCGGGAGGGAGGTACGAGCAGTACTTC.